These 12 T cell receptor beta chains were sequenced from one sample in a study of T cells in Graves' hyperthyroidism and ophthalmopathy. Amplification of TCR beta CDR3 regions used RNA as the template. A first-round RT-PCR of the TCR CDR3 used the HTBI primer set. MiXCR, run by TCRdb on the multiplex PCR reads, gives a single entry per CDR3 protein. The sample has about 380,000 distinct CDR3 sequences; approximately 18% are singletons. Input material: blood. The receptors originated from a man aged 18 to 30 with Graves' ophthalmopathy.

This clonotype appeared once. CDR3 sequence: CASSFPRDPGPATNEKLFF. CDR3 nucleotides: TGCGCCAGCAGCTTCCCCCGGGACCCTGGGCCGGCAACTAATGAAAAACTGTTTTTT. The J gene is TRBJ1-4, the V gene TRBV4-1, with D perhaps matching TRBD1 (5 bases). Trimming took 5 bases from V and 0 from J, leaving 22 bases between them. Per the germline V gene, CDR1 is MGHRA and CDR2 is YSYEKL. The CDR3 runs to 19 residues.

This clonotype was observed at least ten times. The chain links TRBV28 to TRBJ1-2, with D hard to call. Looked up from germline, CDR1 is MDHEN and CDR2 is SYDVKM. V lost 3 bases and J lost 7, with 6 bases in between. CDR3 length: 11 residues. CDR3 DNA sequence: TGTGCCAGCAGTTTTTCCGCTGGCTACACCTTC. Its protein is CASSFSAGYTF.

This chain uses TRBV20-1 with TRBJ2-5; D remains unclear. The V end was cut by 3 bases, the J end by 1 base, with 18 bases between. CDR3 length: 16 amino acids. Germline V lookup: CDR1 DFQATT, CDR2 SNEGSKA (reference sequence). The CDR3 loop reads CSASASTLVGQETQYF. The CDR3 nucleotides read TGCAGTGCTAGTGCTTCCACCCTCGTAGGCCAAGAGACCCAGTACTTC.

At least ten counts were recorded for this clonotype. The genes are TRBV6-1 and TRBJ2-5; a weak D match, TRBD1 (5 bases). Germline lookup yields CDR1 MNHNS and CDR2 SASEGT. V was shortened by 7 bases and J by 0 bases, with 9 bases between the two germline ends. The CDR3 loop spans 13 amino acids. In DNA, the CDR3 is TGTGCCAGCACCCCGACAGACCAAGAGACCCAGTACTTC. Its translation: CASTPTDQETQYF.

This clonotype was seen a handful of times. The chain joins TRBV7-3 to TRBJ2-3; TRBD2 agrees at 16 bases. The CDR3 totals 18 residues. CDR1 is SGHTA, CDR2 FQGTGA, per germline. Trimming at V came to 5 bases and at J to 1 base, leaving 6 bases not matched to a gene. CDR3 region: CASSETGTSGGGTDTQYF. The CDR3 DNA reads as TGTGCCAGCAGCGAAACCGGGACTAGCGGGGGGGGCACAGATACGCAGTATTTT.

This clonotype was detected ten times or more. The chain couples TRBV6-1 to TRBJ1-3, with 9 bases that match TRBD1. CDR1 and CDR2 (germline): MNHNS, SASEGT. This CDR3 is 18 amino acids long. J gave up 2 bases and V 1 base, and 9 bases lay outside the gene matches. Here the CDR3 DNA reads TGTGCCAGCAGTGAAGAGGACAGGGGAGGGTCTCCTGGAAACACCATATATTTT. Translated: CASSEEDRGGSPGNTIYF.

This clonotype was detected only a few times. The chain carries TRBV27 and TRBJ1-5; no firm D call. V gave up 5 bases and J gave up 7 bases, with 9 bases separating them. Germline-derived CDR1 and CDR2 are MNHEY and SMNVEV (reference sequence). The CDR3 is 12 residues long. The DNA for the CDR3 is TGTGCCAGCAGTATGGTTTGGCAGCCCCAGCATTTT. Protein: CASSMVWQPQHF.

V and J are TRBV7-2 and TRBJ2-2, with D perhaps TRBD1 or TRBD2 (5 bases each). This CDR3 has 16 residues. The ends were cut back, 2 bases at V and 1 base at J, with 11 bases in the middle. Germline CDR1 and CDR2: SGHTA and FQGNSA. This CDR3 reads CASSLTGPGNTGELFF. CDR3 bases: TGTGCCAGCAGCTTAACGGGGCCAGGGAACACCGGGGAGCTGTTTTTT.

The CDR3 loop is CASSPRQGTNTGELFF. Here the CDR3 DNA reads TGCGCCAGCAGTCCCCGACAGGGCACGAACACCGGGGAGCTGTTTTTT. The chain carries TRBV5-1 and TRBJ2-2, with 7 bases lining up with TRBD1. This CDR3 region has 16 residues. Germline-derived CDR1 and CDR2 are SGHRS and YFSETQ. The V and J ends lost 5 bases and 0 bases, in that order; junction bases with no gene match: 7.

A few counts support this clonotype. The chain links TRBV10-2 to TRBJ2-5; tentative D call: TRBD1 (6 bases). The germline V and J ends were trimmed by 4 bases and 4 bases, with 13 bases remaining between them. CDR1 is WSHSY, CDR2 SAAADI, per germline. The CDR3 spans 14 residues. In nucleotides, the CDR3 is TGCGCCAGCAGTGGAGGATGGGGGCCAGAGACCCAGTACTTC. Translating it yields CASSGGWGPETQYF.

Ten or more counts support this clonotype. V and J are TRBV12-3 or TRBV12-4 and TRBJ1-6, with a tentative D call TRBD1 (5 bases). The CDR3 runs 14 residues. V lost 3 bases and J 7 bases, leaving 10 bases between the germline ends. The CDR3 DNA sequence: TGTGCCAGCAGTTTGGGGGGGGAAAATTCACCCCTCCACTTT. Translation: CASSLGGENSPLHF.

The table lists this clonotype with many counts. The V gene is TRBV18, the J gene TRBJ2-3, with D uncertain. Trimming stripped 0 bases from V and 4 bases from J, with 5 bases between. The CDR3 length is 13 residues. The germline gives CDR1 KGHSH, CDR2 LQKENI. CDR3 in amino acids: CASSPPAADTQYF. The CDR3, as DNA: TGTGCCAGCTCACCACCCGCGGCAGATACGCAGTATTTT.